The 16 T cell receptor beta chains presented below share a single source sample, sequenced in a study of blood T cell repertoires in COVID-19. TCRdb keeps only in-frame clones here, not all; method: immunoSEQ multiplex PCR. The sample contains approximately 150,000 clones, approximately 90% of which appear only once. Source material: peripheral blood. Source of these receptors: a human donor in a cohort sampled during active COVID-19.

Concerning this clone: Other DNA sequences in the sample encode the same CDR3. The CDR3 reads CASSPGGAGTGELFF. CDR3 in DNA: TGTGCCAGCAGCCCCGGAGGCGCGGGCACCGGGGAGCTGTTTTTT. V and J are TRBV9 and TRBJ2-2; possible D gene TRBD2, 5 bases. This CDR3 comprises 15 residues. Deletions cut 4 bases from V and 4 bases from J, with 14 bases between. CDR1 is SGDLS and CDR2 is YYNGEE in the germline V gene.

The chain has TRBV29-1 and TRBJ2-5; 9 bases fit TRBD2. The ends lost 6 bases at V and 2 bases at J; junction bases unmatched: 4. This CDR3 spans 13 amino acids. Germline-derived CDR1 and CDR2 are SQVTM and ANQGSEA. The CDR3 coding sequence is TGCAGCGTACCTAGCGGGGTACAAGAGACCCAGTACTTC. This codes for CSVPSGVQETQYF. The full variable domain, its missing parts supplied by reference TRBV29-1 and TRBJ2-5, is SAVISQKPSRDICQRGTSLTIQCQVDSQVTMMFWYRQQPGQSLTLIATANQGSEATYESGFVIDKFPISRPNLTFSTLTVSNMSPEDSSIYLCSVPSGVQETQYFGPGTRLLVL.

The gene calls are TRBV11-3 and TRBJ2-7; the match to TRBD1 covers 8 bases. The CDR3 totals 14 residues. With 1 base clipped from V and 6 bases from J, the junction kept 5 bases outside the gene matches. CDR1 is SGHNT and CDR2 is YENEEA in the germline V gene. CDR3 sequence: CASSLGAGGSEQYF. In DNA form, the CDR3 reads TGTGCCAGCAGCTTAGGAGCAGGGGGCAGCGAGCAGTACTTC. Full variable domain (remainder filled in from reference TRBV11-3 and TRBJ2-7): EAGVVQSPRYKIIEKKQPVAFWCNPISGHNTLYWYLQNLGQGPELLIRYENEEAVDDSQLPKDRFSAERLKGVDSTLKIQPAELGDSAVYLCASSLGAGGSEQYFGPGTRLTVT.

The chain has TRBV4-3 and TRBJ2-1; tentatively, D is TRBD1 (7 bases). Per the germline V gene, CDR1 is LGHNA and CDR2 is YSLEER. The CDR3 has 15 residues. V was trimmed by 4 bases and J by 8 bases, leaving 18 bases between them. The CDR3 DNA reads as TGCGCCAGCAGCCTTCGAATGACAGGGAGGTATGAGCAGTTCTTC. Translation gives CASSLRMTGRYEQFF.

The chain links TRBV6-5 to TRBJ2-1, with D perhaps matching TRBD1 (5 bases). Between the trimmed V and J ends, which lost 8 bases and 0 bases, there was a span of 11 bases. The CDR3 is 14 amino acids. Germline-derived CDR1 and CDR2 are MNHEY and SVGAGI. The chain's CDR3 is CASADSFSYNEQFF. CDR3 DNA: TGTGCCAGCGCTGACAGTTTCTCCTACAATGAGCAGTTCTTC.

This clone has just a few counts. V usage is TRBV29-1 and J usage is TRBJ1-2; D is possibly TRBD1 (5 bases). CDR1 is SQVTM and CDR2 is ANQGSEA in the germline V gene. V was trimmed by 8 bases and J by 6 bases, leaving 22 bases between them. CDR3 size: 14 residues. This chain's CDR3 is CSSSGISSWDGYTF. CDR3 nucleotide sequence: TGCAGCTCCTCAGGGATTAGTTCTTGGGATGGCTACACCTTC.

This chain connects TRBV6-5 to TRBJ2-7; 8 bases match TRBD1. The CDR3 is 14 residues long. J was trimmed by 3 bases and V by 7 bases; bases with no gene match: 8. Germline V CDR1 and CDR2: MNHEY, SVGAGI. CDR3 sequence (DNA): TGTGCCAGCACTCGGACAGGGTTAGGCTACGAGCAGTACTTC. Translation gives CASTRTGLGYEQYF.

The chain employs TRBV7-3 and TRBJ1-1; D is possibly TRBD1 (5 bases). Trimming pared 5 bases from V and 5 bases from J, leaving 12 bases between. The CDR3 spans 13 residues. Germline V gene data show CDR1 as SGHTA and CDR2 as FQGTGA. The DNA of the CDR3 is TGTGCCAGCAGCCAGCTGGCAGGGACTGAAGCTTTCTTT. Amino acid sequence: CASSQLAGTEAFF.

The rearrangement links TRBV6-1 to TRBJ2-1, with D maybe TRBD1 (6 bases). The ends were cut back, 4 bases at V and 2 bases at J, with 15 bases in the middle. CDR1 and CDR2 (germline): MNHNS, SASEGT. The CDR3 is made up of 16 amino acids. The CDR3 bases are TGTGCCAGCAGTGTATACAGGGCGGAGACCTACAATGAGCAGTTCTTC. It encodes CASSVYRAETYNEQFF.

The chain uses TRBV15 and TRBJ2-1; 7 bases are a match to TRBD1. Unmatched junction bases numbered 4, after V lost 2 bases and J lost 6 bases. This CDR3 has 14 amino acids. Germline lookup yields CDR1 LNHNV and CDR2 YYDKDF (reference sequence). This CDR3 reads CATSRPGQVNEQFF. The CDR3 DNA is TGTGCCACCAGCAGACCCGGACAGGTCAATGAGCAGTTCTTC.

This clone was recorded a few times. The chain links TRBV4-2 to TRBJ2-2; 9 bases fit TRBD2. Per the germline V gene, CDR1 is LGHNA and CDR2 is YNFKEQ. The CDR3 extends over 17 amino acids. J gave up 4 bases and V 0 bases, and 6 bases lay outside the gene matches. The CDR3 DNA sequence: TGTGCCAGCAGCCAAGATCCCAGCGGGGGGTTCACCGGGGAGCTGTTTTTT. Its protein product is CASSQDPSGGFTGELFF.

The V gene is TRBV7-2, the J gene TRBJ2-2; 7 bases agree with TRBD1. Germline values: CDR1 SGHTA, CDR2 FQGNSA. The CDR3 spans 14 residues. Trimming took 6 bases from V and 8 from J; bases not matched to a gene: 9. CDR3 nucleotides: TGTGCCAGCAGTCGACAGGGTCTCGGGGGGGAGCTGTTTTTT. As protein: CASSRQGLGGELFF.

The J gene is TRBJ2-3, the V gene TRBV19; possible D gene TRBD2, 5 bases. This CDR3 has 13 amino acids. With 7 bases removed from V and 4 bases from J, the gap between germline ends came to 12 bases. Germline assignment: CDR1 LNHDA and CDR2 SQIVND (reference sequence). CDR3 amino acids: CASKRVGADTQYF. CDR3 nucleotides: TGTGCCAGTAAGAGGGTGGGAGCAGATACGCAGTATTTT.

CDR3 DNA: TGTGCCAGCAGCTTAGTCTCTGGCACCAATTCACCCCTCCACTTT. The encoded protein is CASSLVSGTNSPLHF. J is TRBJ1-6 and V is TRBV7-9; D is unresolved. CDR3 length: 15 residues. Germline values: CDR1 SEHNR, CDR2 FQNEAQ (reference sequence). With 1 base removed from V and 7 bases from J, the gap between germline ends came to 11 bases.

The chain recombines TRBV6-1 with TRBJ2-7; D is ambiguous. CDR3 length: 18 residues. Germline CDR1 MNHNS, CDR2 SASEGT. The V end lost 0 bases, the J end lost 3 bases, and 21 bases lay between the germline ends. CDR3 DNA sequence: TGTGCCAGCAGTGAAGCAAGATACTACCCTACCCCTTTCTACGAGCAGTACTTC. This sequence encodes CASSEARYYPTPFYEQYF.

V usage is TRBV5-1 and J usage is TRBJ2-1, with D maybe TRBD2 (6 bases). Germline V gene lookup returns CDR1 SGHRS and CDR2 YFSETQ. The V end lost 1 base, the J end lost 2 bases, and 10 bases lay between the germline ends. The CDR3 consists of 15 residues. The CDR3 sequence: CASSLPTGAYNEQFF. The CDR3 DNA reads as TGCGCCAGCAGCTTGCCGACGGGGGCCTACAATGAGCAGTTCTTC.